The clone carrying this T cell receptor beta chain was observed many times. Within a library made for alpha chains, this beta chain is off target, and its count is uninformative. This entry is derived from a study of spatial heterogeneity in lung cancer. About the research overall: Raw-read counts averaged over ten per unique TCR and UMI combination.

Noted time point: sample taken at primary tumor resection. Unsorted tumor, nontumor lung tissue or cryopreserved PBMC supplied the whole RNA. Each CDR3 protein is one row after TCRdb ran MiXCR on the 5' RACE reads. The sample consists of 8,500 to 9,000 distinct CDR3 sequences, roughly 4.5% of them appearing once. The receptor comes from a male donor with early-stage non-small cell lung cancer. The sequencing used PBMCs, collected at surgery.

The CDR3 loop reads CSVGATNEKLFF. The CDR3 DNA reads TGCAGCGTTGGGGCAACTAATGAAAAACTGTTTTTT. The chain links TRBV29-1 to TRBJ1-4; the D is unclear. Germline V gene lookup returns CDR1 SQVTM and CDR2 ANQGSEA. The V end was cut by 4 bases, the J end by 0 bases, with 3 bases between. CDR3 length: 12 amino acids.